These 14 T cell receptor beta chains were all obtained from the same sample, sequenced in a study of T cell responses to AZD1222 COVID-19 vaccine. Assay: immunoSEQ multiplex PCR; the TCRdb copy retains only in-frame clones and omits some. The sample has approximately 180,000 clones, roughly 88% seen once. The input for sequencing was peripheral blood, taken on day 0 of AZD1222 vaccination. Every receptor here comes from an adult in good health.

The chain is built from TRBV9 and TRBJ2-3; D perhaps matches TRBD1 (5 bases). V was trimmed by 4 bases and J by 3 bases, leaving 9 bases between them. This CDR3 comprises 13 residues. The V gene's germline CDR1 is SGDLS and CDR2 YYNGEE. CDR3 coding DNA: TGTGCCAGCAGCCCCCGACAGACAGATACGCAGTATTTT. It is translated as CASSPRQTDTQYF.

This clone showed up just a few times. The V gene is TRBV12-3 or TRBV12-4, the J gene TRBJ1-2, with TRBD1 identical over 9 bases. V lost 6 bases, J lost 7 bases, and 6 bases stayed unmatched. This CDR3 comprises 13 residues. The CDR3, as DNA: TGTGCCAGCAGCAGAGGGACAGGGCCTGGCTACACCTTC. It encodes CASSRGTGPGYTF.

CDR3 region: CASRMTSGDTNTGELFF. The DNA of the CDR3 is TGTGCCAGCAGAATGACTAGCGGGGACACGAACACCGGGGAGCTGTTTTTT. V gene TRBV27 combines with J gene TRBJ2-2; 11 nucleotides line up with TRBD2. V lost 6 bases and J lost 0; bases outside the gene matches: 6. The CDR3 totals 17 residues. CDR1 and CDR2 (germline): MNHEY, SMNVEV (reference sequence).

This clone has only one observation. The CDR3 region has the DNA TGCGCCAGCAGCCAACCGTGGGGTAGCAATCAGCCCCAGCATTTT. Translated: CASSQPWGSNQPQHF. This rearrangement joins TRBV4-1 to TRBJ1-5; D not certain. CDR3 length equals 15 residues. Looked up from germline, CDR1 is MGHRA and CDR2 is YSYEKL. V was trimmed by 2 bases and J by 0 bases, leaving 8 bases between them.

V and J are TRBV5-4 and TRBJ2-7; possible D gene TRBD2, 6 bases. Germline lookup yields CDR1 SGHNT and CDR2 YYREEE (reference sequence). The CDR3 runs to 14 residues. Trimming took 1 base from V and 2 from J, leaving 10 bases between them. The CDR3 loop reads CASSLRGKAYEQYF. CDR3 sequence (DNA): TGTGCCAGCAGCTTGCGCGGGAAAGCCTACGAGCAGTACTTC.

This clone has just a few counts. The genes are TRBV3-1 (or the pseudogene TRBV3-2) and TRBJ1-6; 11 bases fit TRBD1. The germline CDR1 and CDR2 sequences are LGHDT and YNNKEL (reference sequence). The CDR3 consists of 14 residues. The junction had 4 bases not matched to a gene; V was cut back by 5 bases and J by 10 bases. CDR3 in amino acids: CASSYGTGGSPLHF. The CDR3, as DNA: TGTGCCAGCAGCTACGGGACAGGGGGGTCACCCCTCCACTTT.

The rearrangement uses TRBV21-1 and TRBJ2-7; the D call of TRBD1 is as the table states it, not checked on the DNA. TRBV21-1 is noted as a pseudogene. The CDR3 has 14 residues. CDR3 loop: CASPQRDGFYEQYF. The DNA for the CDR3 is TGTGCCAGCCCACAGAGAGACGGATTTTACGAGCAGTACTTC.

This sequence joins TRBV27 and TRBJ2-2; no clear D gene. Germline values: CDR1 MNHEY, CDR2 SMNVEV (reference sequence). The ends were cut back, 3 bases at V and 6 bases at J, with 11 bases in the middle. The CDR3 is 14 amino acids. The CDR3 sequence: CASSFSWDSGELFF. CDR3 in DNA: TGTGCCAGCAGTTTTTCATGGGATTCCGGGGAGCTGTTTTTT.

The V gene is TRBV30, the J gene TRBJ1-1, with TRBD1 matching over 10 bases. Germline-derived CDR1 and CDR2 are GTSNPN and SVGIG (reference sequence). The CDR3 is made up of 15 amino acids. Trimming cost V 3 bases and J 1 base; bases outside gene matches: 5. The CDR3 loop is CAWRPRDRGNTEAFF. In nucleotides, the CDR3 is TGTGCCTGGAGGCCTCGGGACAGGGGGAACACTGAAGCTTTCTTT.

This chain connects TRBV28 to TRBJ1-1, with D unresolved. The CDR3 totals 14 residues. Germline assignment: CDR1 MDHEN and CDR2 SYDVKM. The V gene lost 5 bases and the J gene lost 2 bases, with 12 bases spanning the gap. CDR3 nucleotide sequence: TGTGCCAGCAGTGTTAGACGGAGAAACACTGAAGCTTTCTTT. Encoded protein: CASSVRRRNTEAFF.

The chain has TRBV10-3 and TRBJ1-1, with D perhaps matching TRBD1 (6 bases). Trimming pared 6 bases from V and 2 bases from J, leaving 10 bases between. Germline V gene lookup returns CDR1 ENHRY and CDR2 SYGVKD. This CDR3 has 13 amino acids. The CDR3 region is CAIRKDSNTEAFF. The CDR3 DNA is TGTGCCATCAGGAAGGACAGCAACACTGAAGCTTTCTTT.

V and J are TRBV15 and TRBJ2-1; D is uncertain. CDR3 size: 13 residues. V gave up 3 bases and J gave up 9 bases, with 12 bases separating them. Looked up from germline, CDR1 is LNHNV and CDR2 is YYDKDF (reference sequence). This CDR3 is CATSSLDETEQFF. In DNA, the CDR3 is TGTGCCACCAGCAGCCTCGACGAGACTGAGCAGTTCTTC.

The rearrangement uses TRBV6-6 and TRBJ1-2, with D maybe TRBD1 (5 bases). CDR3 length equals 16 residues. Per germline, CDR1 MNHNY and CDR2 SVGAGI (reference sequence). V gave up 2 bases and J gave up 0 bases, with 13 bases separating them. CDR3 in amino acids: CASSYPTGRANYGYTF. The CDR3 coding sequence is TGTGCCAGCAGTTACCCTACAGGCAGGGCTAACTATGGCTACACCTTC.

This chain joins TRBV3-1 (or the pseudogene TRBV3-2) and TRBJ1-2; D call uncertain. V lost 4 bases, J lost 2 bases, and 17 bases lay in between. There are 16 residues in the CDR3. Germline assignment: CDR1 LGHDT and CDR2 YNNKEL (reference sequence). The CDR3 DNA is TGTGCCAGCAGCCCACCCACTCGGACGCGAAACTATGGCTACACCTTC. Its translation: CASSPPTRTRNYGYTF.